This is a list of T cell receptor beta chains from one sample in a study of blood T cell repertoires in COVID-19. This table comes from immunoSEQ multiplex PCR, and its TCRdb copy is limited to in-frame clones, with some not included. This sample carries 320,000 or so clones, about 88% of them seen once, and the ten largest clones take approximately 0.99%. The sequenced sample consisted of PBMCs or T cells enriched from blood (not recorded which). The receptors originated from a woman aged 25-40 years who had recovered from COVID-19. CDR3s include the opening cysteine and the closing phenylalanine or tryptophan. The D gene is left open where the match is weak. For some rows the clone size is stated as once, few or many, or as a class when expanded; others skip it.

-,TRBV7-2,TRBJ2-5,TRBD2,CASSLVSFAGGPGETQYF,TGTGCCAGCAGCTTAGTGAGCTTCGCGGGGGGGCCCGGCGAGACCCAGTACTTC
-,TRBV7-9,TRBJ1-5,-,CASSLDSSNQPQHF,TGTGCCAGCAGCTTAGACAGTTCCAATCAGCCCCAGCATTTT
-,TRBV18,TRBJ2-7,-,CASSPGLADEQYF,TGTGCCAGCTCACCCGGCCTTGCGGACGAGCAGTACTTC
-,TRBV7-9,TRBJ2-7,-,CASSLGVPGYEQYF,TGTGCCAGCAGCCTAGGGGTTCCGGGCTACGAGCAGTACTTC
-,TRBV11-2,TRBJ2-5,-,CASSRQGDSRVETQYF,TGTGCCAGCAGCCGACAAGGGGACTCGCGGGTGGAGACCCAGTACTTC
-,TRBV2,TRBJ1-2,-,CASSEGRGGSTYGYTF,TGTGCCAGCAGTGAGGGGAGGGGAGGGTCCACCTATGGCTACACCTTC
-,TRBV4-1,TRBJ2-1,TRBD2,CASSQVLAATDEQFF,TGCGCCAGCAGCCAAGTTCTAGCGGCTACAGATGAGCAGTTCTTC
-,TRBV12-5,TRBJ1-1,-,CASSSRRVTEAFF,TGTGCTAGCTCTAGCAGGCGGGTCACTGAAGCTTTCTTT
-,TRBV5-6,TRBJ1-2,-,CASSLASNGPYSSLF,TGTGCCAGCAGCTTGGCATCAAACGGTCCGTACTCCTCCCTCTTC
once,TRBV18,TRBJ2-1,TRBD2,CASSPTLADYNEQFF,TGTGCCAGCTCACCAACCCTAGCGGACTACAATGAGCAGTTCTTC
-,TRBV9,TRBJ2-5,-,CASSGYGTQETQYF,TGTGCCAGCAGCGGATACGGGACTCAGGAGACCCAGTACTTC
-,TRBV7-8,TRBJ2-1,TRBD1,CASSLRGPNYNEQFF,TGTGCCAGCAGCTTAAGGGGGCCAAACTACAATGAGCAGTTCTTC
few,TRBV5-5,TRBJ2-7,TRBD1,CASSVGTGSYEQYF,TGTGCCAGCAGCGTCGGGACAGGGAGCTACGAGCAGTACTTC
-,TRBV25-1,TRBJ1-2,TRBD1,CATTQGSGYGYTF,TGTGCCACCACACAGGGGTCCGGCTATGGCTACACCTTC
-,TRBV27,TRBJ2-6,TRBD1,CASSKPGGAGANVLTF,TGTGCCAGCTCCAAACCAGGGGGCGCTGGGGCCAACGTCCTGACTTTC
-,TRBV3-1/TRBV3-2,TRBJ2-7,TRBD2,CASSHGRGDYEQYF,TGTGCCAGCAGCCATGGTCGGGGGGATTACGAGCAGTACTTC
-,TRBV27,TRBJ1-3,TRBD1,CASSRTGGSGNTIYF,TGTGCCAGCAGCCGAACAGGGGGCTCTGGAAACACCATATATTTT
-,TRBV30,TRBJ1-6,-,CAWSVPPRRAGYNSPLHF,TGTGCCTGGAGTGTACCCCCCCGCAGGGCTGGGTATAATTCACCCCTCCACTTT
-,TRBV5-6,TRBJ2-3,-,CASSPGGSTDTQYF,TGTGCCAGCAGCCCCGGAGGTAGCACAGATACGCAGTATTTT
-,TRBV24-1,TRBJ2-1,-,CATSETTYNEQFF,TGTGCCACCAGTGAAACAACCTACAATGAGCAGTTCTTC
-,TRBV6-2/TRBV6-3,TRBJ2-3,TRBD1,CASSRIQGTWTDTQYF,TGTGCCAGCAGCCGAATACAGGGGACATGGACAGATACGCAGTATTTT
-,TRBV27,TRBJ2-7,-,CASSLFGTYEQYF,TGTGCCAGCAGTTTATTCGGGACCTACGAGCAGTACTTC
-,TRBV24-1,TRBJ1-5,-,CATSDLAGRPQHF,TGTGCCACCAGTGATTTGGCAGGGCGGCCCCAGCATTTT
-,TRBV5-4,TRBJ2-7,TRBD1,CASSPRQGAYEQYF,TGTGCCAGCAGCCCTAGACAGGGAGCCTACGAGCAGTACTTC
-,TRBV5-1,TRBJ1-2,-,CASTPGVSYGYTF,TGCGCCAGCACCCCAGGGGTGAGCTATGGCTACACCTTC
-,TRBV7-2,TRBJ2-2,TRBD1,CASHQGQVNTGELFF,TGTGCCAGCCATCAGGGACAGGTGAACACCGGGGAGCTGTTTTTT
-,TRBV5-5,TRBJ1-5,-,CASKLGGGGQPQHF,TGTGCCAGCAAGCTGGGTGGGGGGGGTCAGCCCCAGCATTTT
-,TRBV27,TRBJ2-7,TRBD1,CASKRGQGIYEQYF,TGTGCCAGCAAGAGGGGACAGGGTATCTACGAGCAGTACTTC
-,TRBV3-1/TRBV3-2,TRBJ1-4,TRBD1,CASSQRDRNEKLFF,TGTGCCAGCAGCCAAAGGGACAGGAATGAAAAACTGTTTTTT
-,TRBV5-1,TRBJ2-1,TRBD2,CASSRTSGAGGQFF,TGCGCCAGCAGCCGGACTAGCGGGGCCGGGGGGCAGTTCTTC
-,TRBV9,TRBJ2-3,-,CASSVAGSTDTQYF,TGTGCCAGCAGCGTAGCAGGGAGCACAGATACGCAGTATTTT
once,TRBV11-3,TRBJ2-3,TRBD2,CASSLDPPGTSGADTQYF,TGTGCCAGCAGCTTAGATCCCCCCGGGACTAGCGGAGCGGATACGCAGTATTTT
-,TRBV6-2/TRBV6-3,TRBJ1-4,TRBD1,CASSRTGREKLFF,TGTGCCAGCAGTAGGACAGGGCGGGAAAAACTGTTTTTT
-,TRBV12-3/TRBV12-4,TRBJ1-1,-,CASTVNTEAFF,TGTGCCAGCACCGTGAACACTGAAGCTTTCTTT
-,TRBV5-1,TRBJ1-6,-,CASSLGQDNSPLHF,TGCGCCAGCAGCTTGGGACAGGATAATTCACCCCTCCACTTT
-,TRBV25-1,TRBJ1-4,-,CASSEFQDRDTTNEKLFF,TGTGCCAGCAGTGAATTTCAGGACAGAGACACAACTAATGAAAAACTGTTTTTT
-,TRBV25-1,TRBJ2-7,-,CATGATYEQYF,TGTGCCACGGGAGCCACCTACGAGCAGTACTTC
-,TRBV6-1,TRBJ1-1,-,CASSEGLEAFF,TGTGCCAGCAGTGAAGGGCTTGAAGCTTTCTTT
-,TRBV7-6,TRBJ2-3,TRBD2,CASSLLSGGTSTDTQYF,TGTGCCAGCAGCTTATTGAGCGGGGGGACTAGCACAGATACGCAGTATTTT
-,TRBV14,TRBJ2-6,TRBD1,CASSGVAGGSQSGANVLTF,TGTGCCAGCAGCGGAGTAGCAGGGGGCTCCCAGTCTGGGGCCAACGTCCTGACTTTC
-,TRBV2,TRBJ2-2,TRBD1,CASSEQGATGELFF,TGTGCCAGCAGTGAACAGGGGGCTACCGGGGAGCTGTTTTTT
-,TRBV24-1,TRBJ1-2,TRBD1,CATSDFRPGGSYGYTF,TGTGCCACCAGTGATTTTCGACCAGGGGGGAGCTATGGCTACACCTTC
-,TRBV18,TRBJ1-2,TRBD1,CASSPLTGNYGYTF,TGTGCCAGCTCACCACTGACAGGGAACTATGGCTACACCTTC
-,TRBV7-2,TRBJ1-1,-,CASRSLLVAEAFF,TGTGCCAGCAGGTCTCTGCTAGTTGCTGAAGCTTTCTTT
few,TRBV2,TRBJ2-5,TRBD2,CASSEVAGGSETQYF,TGTGCCAGCAGTGAAGTAGCGGGGGGGTCAGAGACCCAGTACTTC